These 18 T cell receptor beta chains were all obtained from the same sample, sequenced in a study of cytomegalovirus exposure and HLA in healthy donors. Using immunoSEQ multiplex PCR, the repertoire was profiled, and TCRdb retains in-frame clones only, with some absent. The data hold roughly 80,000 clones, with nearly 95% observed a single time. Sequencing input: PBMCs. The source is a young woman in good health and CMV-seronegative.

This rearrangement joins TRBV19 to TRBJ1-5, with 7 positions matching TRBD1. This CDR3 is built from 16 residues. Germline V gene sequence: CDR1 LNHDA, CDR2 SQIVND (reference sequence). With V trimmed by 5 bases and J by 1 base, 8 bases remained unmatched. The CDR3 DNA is TGTGCCAGTAGTTCGCGACAGGGCGCGAGCAATCAGCCCCAGCATTTT. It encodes CASSSRQGASNQPQHF.

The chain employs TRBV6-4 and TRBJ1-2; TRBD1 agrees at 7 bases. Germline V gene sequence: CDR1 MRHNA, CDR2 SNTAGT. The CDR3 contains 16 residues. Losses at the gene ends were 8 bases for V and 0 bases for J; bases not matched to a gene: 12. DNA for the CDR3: TGTGCCAGCTCTCCAACAGGGGAGATCGCTAACTATGGCTACACCTTC. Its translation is CASSPTGEIANYGYTF.

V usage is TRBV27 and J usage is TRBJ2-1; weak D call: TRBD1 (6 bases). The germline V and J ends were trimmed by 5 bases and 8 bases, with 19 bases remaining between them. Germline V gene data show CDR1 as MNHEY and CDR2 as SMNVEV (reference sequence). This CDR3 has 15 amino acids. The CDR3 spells CASSRTGSFDDEQFF. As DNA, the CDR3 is TGTGCCAGCAGTCGAACAGGGTCGTTTGACGATGAGCAGTTCTTC.

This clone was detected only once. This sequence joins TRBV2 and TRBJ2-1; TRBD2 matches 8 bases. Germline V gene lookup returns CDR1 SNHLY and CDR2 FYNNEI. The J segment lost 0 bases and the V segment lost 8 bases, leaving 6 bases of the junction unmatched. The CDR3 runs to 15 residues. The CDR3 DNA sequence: TGTGCCAGCGAGACCAGCGGGAGCTCCTACAATGAGCAGTTCTTC. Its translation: CASETSGSSYNEQFF.

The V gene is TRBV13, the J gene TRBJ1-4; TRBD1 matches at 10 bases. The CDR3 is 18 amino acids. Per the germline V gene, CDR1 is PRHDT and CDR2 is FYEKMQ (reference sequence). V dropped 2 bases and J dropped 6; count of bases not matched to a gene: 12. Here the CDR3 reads CASSLYQLTGGADEKLFF. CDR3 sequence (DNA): TGTGCCAGCAGCTTATATCAGTTGACAGGGGGCGCGGATGAAAAACTGTTTTTT.

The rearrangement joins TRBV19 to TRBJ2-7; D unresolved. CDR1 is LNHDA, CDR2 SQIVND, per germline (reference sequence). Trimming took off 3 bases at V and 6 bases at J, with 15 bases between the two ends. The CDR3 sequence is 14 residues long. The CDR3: CASSMVTDASEQYF. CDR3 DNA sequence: TGTGCCAGTAGTATGGTAACAGATGCAAGCGAGCAGTACTTC.

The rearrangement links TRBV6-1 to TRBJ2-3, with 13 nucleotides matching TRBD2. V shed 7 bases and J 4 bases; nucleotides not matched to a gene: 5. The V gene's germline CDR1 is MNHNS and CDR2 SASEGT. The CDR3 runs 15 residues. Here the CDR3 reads CASTLGLAGSDTQYF. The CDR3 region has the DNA TGTGCCAGCACCCTGGGACTAGCGGGGTCAGATACGCAGTATTTT.

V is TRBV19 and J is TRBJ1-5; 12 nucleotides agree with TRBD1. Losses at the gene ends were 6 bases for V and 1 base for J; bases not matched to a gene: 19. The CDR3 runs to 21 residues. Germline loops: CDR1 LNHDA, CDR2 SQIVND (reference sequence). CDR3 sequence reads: CASRTGRSGTGGGGSNQPQHF. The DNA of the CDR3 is TGTGCCAGTAGAACCGGACGCTCCGGGACAGGGGGCGGTGGCAGCAATCAGCCCCAGCATTTT.

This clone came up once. In DNA form, the CDR3 reads TGTGCCAGCAGCCCTTCCTCTAGCGGAACCTACGAGCAGTACTTC. Its translation: CASSPSSSGTYEQYF. The genes are TRBV11-1 and TRBJ2-7, with 7 bases aligning to TRBD2. CDR1 and CDR2 (germline): SGHAT, FQDESV (reference sequence). CDR3 size: 15 residues. V trimming: 5 bases; J trimming: 2 bases; junction bases outside the gene matches: 9. The complete variable domain, with remaining parts taken from reference TRBV11-1 and TRBJ2-7, reads EAEVAQSPRYKITEKSQAVAFWCDPISGHATLYWYRQILGQGPELLVQFQDESVVDDSQLPKDRFSAERLKGVDSTLKIQPAELGDSAMYLCASSPSSSGTYEQYFGPGTRLTVT.

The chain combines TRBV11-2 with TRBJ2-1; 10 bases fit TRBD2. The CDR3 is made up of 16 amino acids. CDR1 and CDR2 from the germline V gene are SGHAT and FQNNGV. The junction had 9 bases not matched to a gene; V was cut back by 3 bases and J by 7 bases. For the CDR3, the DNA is TGTGCCAGCAGCTTCTTCCGAATAGCGGGGGGAAATGAGCAGTTCTTC. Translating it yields CASSFFRIAGGNEQFF.

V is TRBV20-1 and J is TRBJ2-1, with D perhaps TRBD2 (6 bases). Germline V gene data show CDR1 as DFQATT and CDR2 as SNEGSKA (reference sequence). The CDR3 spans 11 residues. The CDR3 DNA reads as TGCAGCGCAGCCTTAGCGGAGGAGCAGTTCTTC. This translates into CSAALAEEQFF.

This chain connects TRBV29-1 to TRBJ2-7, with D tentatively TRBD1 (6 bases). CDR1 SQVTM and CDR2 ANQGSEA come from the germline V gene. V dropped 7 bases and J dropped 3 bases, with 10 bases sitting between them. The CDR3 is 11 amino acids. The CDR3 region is CSARQDYEQYF. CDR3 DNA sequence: TGCAGCGCCCGACAGGACTACGAGCAGTACTTC.

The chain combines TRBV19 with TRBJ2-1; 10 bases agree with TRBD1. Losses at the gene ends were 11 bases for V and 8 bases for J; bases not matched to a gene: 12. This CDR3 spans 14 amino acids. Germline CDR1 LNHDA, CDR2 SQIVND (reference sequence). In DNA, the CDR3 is TGTGCCGGAGAAAGGACAGGGGGGTGCGATGAGCAGTTCTTC. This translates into CAGERTGGCDEQFF.

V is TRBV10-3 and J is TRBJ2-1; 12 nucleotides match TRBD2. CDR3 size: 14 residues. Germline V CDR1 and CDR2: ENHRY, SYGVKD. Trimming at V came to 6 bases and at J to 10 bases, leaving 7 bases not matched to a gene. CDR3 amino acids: CAISPSGGGNEQFF. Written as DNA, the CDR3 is TGTGCCATCAGCCCTAGCGGGGGGGGAAACGAGCAGTTCTTC.

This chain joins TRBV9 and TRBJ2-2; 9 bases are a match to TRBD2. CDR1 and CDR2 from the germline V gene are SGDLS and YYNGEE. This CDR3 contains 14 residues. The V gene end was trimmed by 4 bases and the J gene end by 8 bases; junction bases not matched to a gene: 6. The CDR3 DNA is TGTGCCAGCAGCCCCTGGACTAGCGCGGGGGAGCTGTTTTTT. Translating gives CASSPWTSAGELFF.

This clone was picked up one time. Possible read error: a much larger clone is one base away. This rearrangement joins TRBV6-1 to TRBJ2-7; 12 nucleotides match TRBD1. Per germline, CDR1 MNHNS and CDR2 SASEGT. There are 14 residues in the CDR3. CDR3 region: CASASGTGGDEQCF. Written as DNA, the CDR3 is TGTGCCAGCGCTTCCGGGACAGGGGGCGACGAGCAGTGCTTC.

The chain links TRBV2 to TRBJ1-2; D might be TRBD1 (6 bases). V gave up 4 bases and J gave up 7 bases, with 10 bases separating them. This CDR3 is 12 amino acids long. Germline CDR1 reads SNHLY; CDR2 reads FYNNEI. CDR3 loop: CASSGDMGGYTF. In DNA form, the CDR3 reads TGTGCCAGCAGTGGGGACATGGGTGGCTACACCTTC.

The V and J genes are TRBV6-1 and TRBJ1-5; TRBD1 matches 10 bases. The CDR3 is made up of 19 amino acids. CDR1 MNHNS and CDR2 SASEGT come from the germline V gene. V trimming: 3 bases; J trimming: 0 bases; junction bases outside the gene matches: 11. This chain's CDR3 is CASSDGGTGALPSNQPQHF. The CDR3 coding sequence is TGTGCCAGCAGTGATGGTGGGACAGGGGCCCTTCCTAGCAATCAGCCCCAGCATTTT.